These 15 T cell receptor beta chains were all obtained from the same sample, sequenced in a study of cytomegalovirus exposure and HLA in healthy donors. The PCR used 60 Vbeta and 13 Jbeta primers. The repertoire was sequenced with immunoSEQ multiplex PCR; TCRdb's copy has only in-frame clones and lacks some. Of roughly 100,000 clones listed, about 13% are singletons. The material sequenced was PBMCs. These receptors all come from a man aged 35 to 55 in good health and CMV-seropositive.

This CDR3 is CASSIGYREARNEQFF. The CDR3 coding sequence is TGTGCCAGTAGTATTGGCTACCGGGAGGCCCGCAATGAGCAGTTCTTC. The chain carries TRBV19 and TRBJ2-1; TRBD2 agrees at 7 bases. The CDR3 extends over 16 amino acids. CDR1 is LNHDA, CDR2 SQIVND, per germline (reference sequence). Trimming removed 3 bases from V and 6 bases from J; junction bases left unmatched: 11.

This clone was detected only a few times. The chain combines TRBV28 with TRBJ2-6; maybe TRBD1 (6 bases). The germline V gene has CDR1 MDHEN and CDR2 SYDVKM. The CDR3 length is 16 residues. V was shortened by 7 bases and J by 0 bases, with 13 bases between the two germline ends. The CDR3 loop is CASNQDRDSGANVLTF. CDR3 nucleotides: TGTGCCAGCAATCAGGACAGAGACTCTGGGGCCAACGTCCTGACTTTC.

This rearrangement joins TRBV15 to TRBJ2-2; D is unclear. Germline CDR1 LNHNV, CDR2 YYDKDF (reference sequence). The V end lost 0 bases, the J end lost 4 bases, and 3 bases lay between the germline ends. CDR3 size: 13 residues. CDR3 nucleotide sequence: TGTGCCACCAGCAGAGATCGCACCGGGGAGCTGTTTTTT. Encoded protein: CATSRDRTGELFF.

This clone came up a few times. V gene TRBV7-9 combines with J gene TRBJ2-1, with 8 bases lining up with TRBD2. Losses at the gene ends were 1 base for V and 4 bases for J; bases not matched to a gene: 3. This CDR3 spans 15 amino acids. Germline CDR1 reads SEHNR; CDR2 reads FQNEAQ (reference sequence). The CDR3 nucleotides read TGTGCCAGCAGCTTAGACGGGAGGGGTTACAATGAGCAGTTCTTC. It yields the protein CASSLDGRGYNEQFF. Based on the CDR3 plus reference TRBV7-9 and TRBJ2-1, the full variable domain is DTGVSQNPRHKITKRGQNVTFRCDPISEHNRLYWYRQTLGQGPEFLTYFQNEAQLEKSRLLSDRFSAERPKGSFSTLEIQRTEQGDSAMYLCASSLDGRGYNEQFFGPGTRLTVL.

The V gene is TRBV6-5, the J gene TRBJ2-7, with TRBD1 identical over 8 bases. The ends lost 3 bases at V and 1 base at J; junction bases unmatched: 8. Germline CDR1 is MNHEY and CDR2 is SVGAGI. This CDR3 is built from 16 residues. CDR3 DNA: TGTGCCAGCAGTTATCCCCTTGACAGGGGATCCTACGAGCAGTACTTC. It is translated as CASSYPLDRGSYEQYF.

The gene calls are TRBV11-2 and TRBJ2-1; 8 nucleotides align to TRBD1. The CDR3 is 16 amino acids. V trimming: 4 bases; J trimming: 8 bases; junction bases outside the gene matches: 13. The germline gives CDR1 SGHAT, CDR2 FQNNGV. The CDR3 region has the DNA TGTGCCAGCAGCTCTTATCCGGGACAGGCCTTCGATGAGCAGTTCTTC. Translating gives CASSSYPGQAFDEQFF.

The CDR3 sequence: CASSTPGQGSYEQYF. CDR3 DNA sequence: TGTGCCAGCAGTACGCCGGGACAGGGCTCCTACGAGCAGTACTTC. The chain recombines TRBV28 with TRBJ2-7; 9 bases are shared with TRBD1. Germline assignment: CDR1 MDHEN and CDR2 SYDVKM. Trimming removed 5 bases from V and 0 bases from J; junction bases left unmatched: 5. The CDR3 sequence is 15 residues long.

This clone has just a few counts. DNA of the CDR3: TGTGCCAGTAGTATTGATCGTACAGGAATTGCAGATACGCAGTATTTT. Translation: CASSIDRTGIADTQYF. V gene TRBV19 combines with J gene TRBJ2-3; D may be TRBD1 (5 bases). The V end was cut by 3 bases, the J end by 4 bases, with 17 bases between. The CDR3 length is 16 residues. From germline, CDR1 is LNHDA and CDR2 SQIVND (reference sequence).

The chain carries TRBV5-1 and TRBJ2-5; 8 bases agree with TRBD1. The CDR3 contains 15 residues. J gave up 0 bases and V 6 bases, and 7 bases lay outside the gene matches. Germline V gene lookup returns CDR1 SGHRS and CDR2 YFSETQ. The CDR3 is CASTSGGLDQETQYF. Here the CDR3 DNA reads TGCGCCAGCACATCAGGGGGCCTAGACCAAGAGACCCAGTACTTC.

The chain combines TRBV6-6 with TRBJ1-4; D ambiguous. Germline V CDR1 and CDR2: MNHNY, SVGAGI (reference sequence). The CDR3 covers 13 residues. V gave up 6 bases and J gave up 5 bases, with 10 bases separating them. In DNA, the CDR3 is TGTGCCAGCAGCTATGACAACAATGAAAAACTGTTTTTT. As protein: CASSYDNNEKLFF.

A note on this clone: Since a far larger clone is one base different, this is likely a read error. The rearrangement uses TRBV4-1 and TRBJ2-5; TRBD2 matches 8 bases. Germline CDR1 is MGHRA and CDR2 is YSYEKL. V was pared by 0 bases and J by 12 bases, with 15 bases of the junction left unmatched. CDR3 size: 16 residues. CDR3 sequence reads: CASSQDAGTRGRREYF. The CDR3 nucleotides are TGCGCCAGCAGCCAAGACGCCGGGACTAGAGGCCGACGGGAGTACTTC.

In its sample, this clone was seen a few times. The V gene is TRBV7-9, the J gene TRBJ2-7, with D possibly matching TRBD1 (9 bases). Germline assignment: CDR1 SEHNR and CDR2 FQNEAQ (reference sequence). The CDR3 spans 16 residues. Between the trimmed V and J ends, which lost 7 bases and 0 bases, there was a span of 19 bases. The CDR3 DNA is TGTGCCAGCACCTGGGCGGGGGGACAGGGCTCCTACGAGCAGTACTTC. Protein: CASTWAGGQGSYEQYF.

The chain joins TRBV6-5 to TRBJ2-7; TRBD1 matches 8 bases. V gave up 6 bases and J gave up 1 base; unmatched junction bases: 5. Looked up from germline, CDR1 is MNHEY and CDR2 is SVGAGI. This CDR3 comprises 14 residues. CDR3: CASSARDRSYEQYF. CDR3 in DNA: TGTGCCAGCAGCGCCCGGGACAGGTCCTACGAGCAGTACTTC.

The rearrangement links TRBV7-3 to TRBJ2-3; 14 positions agree with TRBD2. Per germline, CDR1 SGHTA and CDR2 FQGTGA. The CDR3 is 15 residues long. The trim removed 5 bases at V and 6 bases at J, leaving 4 bases unmatched. In DNA form, the CDR3 reads TGTGCCAGCAGCCCGACTAGCGGGAGGGTGGATACGCAGTATTTT. As protein: CASSPTSGRVDTQYF. Looking up the rest from reference TRBV7-3 and TRBJ2-3 gives the full variable domain: GAGVSQTPSNKVTEKGKYVELRCDPISGHTALYWYRQSLGQGPEFLIYFQGTGAADDSGLPNDRFFAVRPEGSVSTLKIQRTERGDSAVYLCASSPTSGRVDTQYFGPGTRLTVL.

This clone was seen a handful of times. This chain uses TRBV2 with TRBJ1-1; TRBD1 agrees at 7 bases. Unmatched junction bases numbered 11, after V lost 7 bases and J lost 0 bases. The CDR3 is made up of 16 amino acids. Per the germline V gene, CDR1 is SNHLY and CDR2 is FYNNEI. This CDR3 reads CASTPISGTVNTEAFF. Here the CDR3 DNA reads TGTGCCAGCACCCCCATTTCCGGGACAGTGAACACTGAAGCTTTCTTT.